The TCR beta chain under discussion was sequenced for a study of T cell responses to AZD1222 COVID-19 vaccine. V trimming: 2 bases; J trimming: 3 bases; junction bases outside the gene matches: 7. Germline lookup yields CDR1 GTSNPN and CDR2 SVGIG (reference sequence). The CDR3 runs 15 residues. This table comes from immunoSEQ multiplex PCR, and its TCRdb copy is limited to in-frame clones, with some not included. The sample lists more than 150,000 clones, more than 85% occurring once. The clonotype comes from an adult who received the AZD1222 COVID-19 vaccine. The source was peripheral blood, collected 28 days after the second AZD1222 dose. The gene calls are TRBV30 and TRBJ2-3, with 8 bases identical to TRBD2. CDR3 in DNA: TGTGCCTGGAGTAGGGACGGGAGGGGGACAGATACGCAGTATTTT. Translating gives CAWSRDGRGTDTQYF.